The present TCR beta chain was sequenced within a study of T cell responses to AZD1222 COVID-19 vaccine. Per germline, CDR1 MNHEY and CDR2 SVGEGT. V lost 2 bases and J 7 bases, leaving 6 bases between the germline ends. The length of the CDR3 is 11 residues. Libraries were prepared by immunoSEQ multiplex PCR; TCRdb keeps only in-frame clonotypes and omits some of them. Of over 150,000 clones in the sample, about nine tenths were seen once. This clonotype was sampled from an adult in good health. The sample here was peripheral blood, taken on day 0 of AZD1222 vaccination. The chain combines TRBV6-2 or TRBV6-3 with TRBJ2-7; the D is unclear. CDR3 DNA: TGTGCCAGCAGTTACAGGGTTGAGCAGTACTTC. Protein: CASSYRVEQYF.